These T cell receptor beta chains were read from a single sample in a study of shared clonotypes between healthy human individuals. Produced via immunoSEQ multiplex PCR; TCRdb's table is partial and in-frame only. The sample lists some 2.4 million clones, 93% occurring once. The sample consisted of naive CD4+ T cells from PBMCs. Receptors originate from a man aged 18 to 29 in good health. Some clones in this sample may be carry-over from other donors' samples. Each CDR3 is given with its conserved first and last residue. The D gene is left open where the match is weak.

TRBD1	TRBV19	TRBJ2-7	CATARDSYEQYF
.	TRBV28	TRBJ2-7	CASSTSRVRGVEQYF
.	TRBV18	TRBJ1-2	CASSPTEVYGYTF
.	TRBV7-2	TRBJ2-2	CASSSLRNTGELFF
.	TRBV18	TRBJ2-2	CASSPRDQIYTGELFF
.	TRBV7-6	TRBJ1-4	CASSRRGREVEKLFF
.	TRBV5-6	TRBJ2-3	CASSFRIQGQYF
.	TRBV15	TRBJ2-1	CATSGRGSYNEQFF
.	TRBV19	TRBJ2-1	CASSIGSDYNEQFF
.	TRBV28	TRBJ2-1	CASTLRRDEQFF
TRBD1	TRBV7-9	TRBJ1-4	CASSLVTGGTEKLFF